This T cell receptor beta chain is from a study of blood T cell repertoires in COVID-19. Study summary: Spain, Italy and the United States supplied samples that represented acute and convalescent COVID-19.

In the original processing: Cell counts per sample came from amplifying reference gene primers. Generated by immunoSEQ multiplex PCR, the TCRdb table keeps only in-frame clones and is missing some. That table supplies the V and J calls and clone size; D and trimming were determined from the DNA. There are tens of thousands of clones in the sample; approximately 82% occur only once, and 3.5% lies in the top ten. The trim removed 6 bases at V and 4 bases at J, leaving 7 bases unmatched. CDR1 is MNHEY, CDR2 SVGAGI, per germline. The CDR3 runs to 14 residues. This clone was observed once. The sequenced sample consisted of peripheral blood. The clonotype comes from a man between 60 and 75 years old with acute or convalescent COVID-19. The V gene is TRBV6-5, the J gene TRBJ2-7; 9 bases match TRBD1. The CDR3 loop is CASRSTGGGYEQYF. The CDR3 nucleotides are TGTGCCAGCAGATCCACAGGGGGCGGTTACGAGCAGTACTTC.